These T cell receptor beta chains were read from a single sample in a study of T-cell memory formation after mild COVID-19. TCRdb independently ran MiXCR on the 5' RACE reads; one entry per CDR3 protein. The sample includes under 350,000 distinct CDR3 sequences, roughly 16% of them seen just once. The sample consisted of PBMCs or a T cell subset sorted from them (not recorded which). Every receptor here comes from a man aged 18-30 years who had mild COVID-19 (a few samples of this study predate the infection). Cell type and time point are not known. Both conserved end residues are part of each CDR3. Each record gives: clone size, V gene, D gene, J gene, CDR3 protein, CDR3 DNA. A D gene is named only where the DNA matches it firmly. Rows give clone size only sometimes, using once, few, many, or a class for an expanded clone.

NA	TRBV7-3	NA	TRBJ2-3	CASSLNAAAADTQYF	TGTGCCAGCAGCTTAAATGCGGCGGCCGCAGATACGCAGTATTTT
many	TRBV20-1	NA	TRBJ2-5	CSASAVGETQYF	TGCAGTGCTAGCGCGGTGGGGGAGACCCAGTACTTC
NA	TRBV21-1	NA	TRBJ2-7	CASGRTSYEQYF	TGTGCCAGCGGCAGGACCTCCTACGAGCAGTACTTC
few	TRBV12-3/TRBV12-4	TRBD2	TRBJ2-3	CASIPGGSDTQYF	TGTGCCTCCATCCCGGGGGGGTCAGATACGCAGTATTTT
few	TRBV5-1	TRBD1	TRBJ2-3	CASSTGTGSRVTDTQYF	TGCGCCAGCAGCACGGGGACAGGCAGCCGCGTTACAGATACGCAGTATTTT
few	TRBV6-5	NA	TRBJ2-2	CASSYGGADTGELFF	TGTGCCAGCAGTTACGGTGGGGCGGACACCGGGGAGCTGTTTTTT
NA	TRBV7-8	TRBD1	TRBJ1-2	CASSSRDRPPGSYTF	TGTGCCAGCAGCTCACGGGACAGGCCACCAGGGAGCTACACCTTC
NA	TRBV4-1	NA	TRBJ1-1	CASSQDLRGLGTEAFF	TGCGCCAGCAGCCAAGATCTGCGGGGGCTCGGCACTGAAGCTTTCTTT
NA	TRBV7-2	TRBD2	TRBJ2-1	CASSATSGAYNEQFF	TGTGCCAGCAGCGCCACTAGCGGGGCCTACAATGAGCAGTTCTTC
few	TRBV7-2	NA	TRBJ2-3	CASSLVLRGQTDTQYF	TGTGCCAGCAGCTTAGTGCTGCGGGGTCAAACAGATACGCAGTATTTT
few	TRBV7-9	NA	TRBJ2-1	CASSKSREQFF	TGTGCCAGCAGCAAAAGCCGAGAGCAGTTCTTC
NA	TRBV10-1	NA	TRBJ2-5	CASVVDSQETQYF	TGCGCCAGCGTGGTGGACAGCCAAGAGACCCAGTACTTC
NA	TRBV4-3	NA	TRBJ2-1	CASSQDPEVYNEQFF	TGCGCCAGCAGCCAAGATCCAGAAGTCTACAATGAGCAGTTCTTC
NA	TRBV2	NA	TRBJ1-6	CASRENSPLHF	TGTGCCAGCAGAGAGAATTCACCCCTCCACTTT
few	TRBV5-1	TRBD1	TRBJ1-6	CASRDRAVSPLHF	TGCGCCAGCCGAGACAGGGCTGTTTCACCCCTCCACTTT
NA	TRBV12-3/TRBV12-4	NA	TRBJ2-7	CASTPAVGTYEQYF	TGTGCCAGCACCCCCGCGGTCGGGACCTACGAGCAGTACTTC
NA	TRBV29-1	NA	TRBJ2-3	CSATLGGSSTDTQYF	TGCAGCGCAACCCTGGGAGGTTCGAGCACAGATACGCAGTATTTT
few	TRBV20-1	NA	TRBJ2-1	CSASGGATYNEQFF	TGCAGTGCTAGTGGGGGGGCCACCTACAATGAGCAGTTCTTC